This T cell receptor (beta chain) comes out of a study of control samples from healthy donors and cancer patients (dated by TCRdb to the early 2020s). CDR3 length: 15 amino acids, cysteine to phenylalanine. CDR3 DNA only is kept here, 45 bases in frame from base 1. V has 5 bases trimmed and J has 1 base trimmed; junction bases matching no gene number 5. The germline V gene (reference sequence) sets CDR1 to SEHNR and CDR2 to FQNEAQ. This clone was seen a single time. This clone's antigen is unknown. Base quality data are lacking; no much larger clone is found one base away. The library relied on the immunoSEQ multiplex PCR assay. Held by TCRdb, this immuneACCESS table contains in-frame sequences only and omits some clones. Under half of the omission traces to an unresolved V gene where checked; the cause of the rest is unknown. The sample profile shows 150,000 to 200,000 clones; approximately 90% of them were found once. The ten most abundant clones make up 1.2% to 1.5% of the sample.

Sequencing used blood. The source of this sequence is a man between 25 and 39 years old in good health. The chain was built from TRBV7-9 and TRBJ1-5, with 7 bases in between that match TRBD1. CDR3 loop: CASSAGQWSNQPQHF. The DNA sequence is as follows: TGTGCCAGCAGCGCGGGACAGTGGAGCAATCAGCCCCAGCATTTT.